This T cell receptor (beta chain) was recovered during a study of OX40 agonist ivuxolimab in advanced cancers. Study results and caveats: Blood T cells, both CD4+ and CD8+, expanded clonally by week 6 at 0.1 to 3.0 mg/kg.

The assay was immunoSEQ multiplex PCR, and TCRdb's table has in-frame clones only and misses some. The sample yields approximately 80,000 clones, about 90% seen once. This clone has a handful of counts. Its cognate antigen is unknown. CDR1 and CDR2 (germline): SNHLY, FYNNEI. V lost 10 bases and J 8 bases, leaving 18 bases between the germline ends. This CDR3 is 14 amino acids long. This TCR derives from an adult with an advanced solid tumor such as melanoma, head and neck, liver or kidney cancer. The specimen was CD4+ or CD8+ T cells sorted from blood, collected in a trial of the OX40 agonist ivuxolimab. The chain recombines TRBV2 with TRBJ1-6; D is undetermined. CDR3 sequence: CAIQSPIGDSPLHF. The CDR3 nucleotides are TGTGCCATCCAATCCCCGATAGGCGATTCACCCCTCCACTTT.